Shown below are 8 T cell receptor beta chains from a single sample sequenced in a study of early T cells in non-severe SARS-CoV-2 infection. TCRdb called the 5' RACE reads again in MiXCR, with one record for every CDR3 protein. Of roughly 46,000 distinct CDR3 sequences listed, 7.1% are singletons. Sequencing input: whole blood. These receptors were taken from an adult who was a healthcare worker with PCR-confirmed SARS-CoV-2 infection or an uninfected control (not recorded which).

This clonotype was detected ten times or more. The chain uses TRBV7-9 and TRBJ1-1; D may be TRBD1 (5 bases). This CDR3 is built from 15 residues. The V gene lost 1 base and the J gene lost 1 base, with 10 bases spanning the gap. Germline lookup yields CDR1 SEHNR and CDR2 FQNEAQ (reference sequence). The CDR3 protein is CASSLEGPANTEAFF. The CDR3 region has the DNA TGTGCCAGCAGCTTAGAGGGGCCGGCGAACACTGAAGCTTTCTTT.

The sample holds many counts of this clonotype. This chain uses TRBV14 with TRBJ2-7; D not certain. V lost 2 bases to trimming and J lost 6 bases, with 8 bases between them. This CDR3 contains 12 residues. Germline assignment: CDR1 SGHDN and CDR2 FVKESK. The chain's CDR3 is CASSQIGGEQYF. DNA for the CDR3: TGTGCCAGCAGCCAAATAGGCGGCGAGCAGTACTTC.

The table lists this clonotype with a count of one. A much larger clone is a single base away; this may be a read error. This chain links TRBV1 with TRBJ2-7. TRBV1 is a listed pseudogene. This CDR3 comprises 13 residues. CDR3 coding DNA: TGCATCAGCAGCGAAGCGGGGTCTGAGGAGCAGTACTTC. It translates to CISSEAGSEEQYF.

CDR3 in amino acids: CASSPGQTDFEKLFF. The DNA of the CDR3 is TGTGCCAGCAGCCCCGGACAGACAGACTTTGAAAAACTGTTTTTT. The chain uses TRBV4-2 and TRBJ1-4; tentative D call: TRBD1 (6 bases). Between the trimmed V and J ends, which lost 4 bases and 7 bases, there was a span of 16 bases. This CDR3 region has 15 residues. From germline, CDR1 is LGHNA and CDR2 YNFKEQ.

The sample holds a few counts of this clonotype. The rearrangement links TRBV6-5 to TRBJ2-7; D is perhaps TRBD1 (6 bases). Trimming stripped 5 bases from V and 2 bases from J, with 13 bases between. The CDR3 is 14 amino acids. In germline, CDR1 is MNHEY, CDR2 SVGAGI. This CDR3 reads CASSLLTGPYEQYF. The CDR3 nucleotides are TGTGCCAGCAGTCTGTTGACAGGACCCTACGAGCAGTACTTC.

This clonotype was picked up a small number of times. The DNA for the CDR3 is TGTGCCAGCAGCGCTCAACCGAACACTGAAGCTTTCTTT. Its protein is CASSAQPNTEAFF. The chain employs TRBV2 and TRBJ1-1; no reliable D call. CDR1 is SNHLY and CDR2 is FYNNEI in the germline V gene. The CDR3 has 13 amino acids. V lost 6 bases and J 1 base, leaving 9 bases between the germline ends. Based on the CDR3 plus reference TRBV2 and TRBJ1-1, the full variable domain is EPEVTQTPSHQVTQMGQEVILRCVPISNHLYFYWYRQILGQKVEFLVSFYNNEISEKSEIFDDQFSVERPDGSNFTLKIRSTKLEDSAMYFCASSAQPNTEAFFGQGTRLTVV.

The sample holds many counts of this clonotype. The gene calls are TRBV7-9 and TRBJ2-7; D perhaps matches TRBD1 (6 bases). V was shortened by 5 bases and J by 3 bases, with 17 bases between the two germline ends. The CDR3 has 15 amino acids. CDR1 SEHNR and CDR2 FQNEAQ come from the germline V gene (reference sequence). The DNA for the CDR3 is TGTGCCAGCAGCCCGGGTGTAGTAGGGGGCTACGAGCAGTACTTC. The encoded protein is CASSPGVVGGYEQYF.

The gene calls are TRBV12-3 or TRBV12-4 and TRBJ1-6, with D perhaps TRBD1 (5 bases). Trimming pared 7 bases from V and 7 bases from J, leaving 14 bases between. This CDR3 spans 14 amino acids. CDR3 sequence (DNA): TGTGCCAGCAACCCGGGAGAGGGGAATTCACCCCTCCACTTT. Translation gives CASNPGEGNSPLHF.